This T cell receptor beta chain was sequenced during a study of T-cell memory formation after mild COVID-19. This clonotype appeared once. With a much larger clone just one base away, this may be a read error. 5'RACE primed from the constant segment yielded TCR alpha and TCR beta cDNA libraries bearing sample barcodes and UMIs. TCRdb analysed the 5' RACE reads with MiXCR anew, one entry per CDR3 protein. This table holds about 290,000 distinct CDR3 sequences, around 17% found once. Trimming took off 0 bases at V and 2 bases at J, with 6 bases between the two ends. Germline V CDR1 and CDR2: SGHNT, YYREEE (reference sequence). The CDR3 is 14 residues long.

The V call is TRBV5-4, the J call TRBJ2-1; D may be TRBD1 (5 bases). Sequences were obtained from PBMCs or a T cell subset sorted from them (not recorded which). The TCR comes from a man between 18 and 35 years old who had mild COVID-19 (a few samples of this study predate the infection). Cell type and time point are not known. The CDR3: CASSLGQTYNEQFF. CDR3 bases: TGTGCCAGCAGCTTGGGACAGACCTACAATGAGCAGTTCTTC.